The subject of this entry is one T cell receptor beta chain. The source of the sample is a study of blood T cells in healthy people across ages. V was pared by 5 bases and J by 8 bases, with 8 bases of the junction left unmatched. This CDR3 is built from 14 residues. Germline V gene sequence: CDR1 SGHTA, CDR2 FQGNSA. Primed by a sample-barcoded 5' primer and a J-beta primer mix, a second PCR proceeded for about 7 to 11 cycles. TCRdb reanalysed the 5' RACE reads using MiXCR and keeps one entry per CDR3 protein. This table has roughly 1,300,000 distinct CDR3 sequences, roughly 64% appearing once. The material sequenced was blood. The chain is built from TRBV7-2 and TRBJ1-2; 10 nucleotides align to TRBD1. This clonotype was sampled from a young man in good health. This CDR3 is CASSTAGTGVGYTF. CDR3 bases: TGTGCCAGCAGCACCGCCGGGACAGGGGTAGGCTACACCTTC.